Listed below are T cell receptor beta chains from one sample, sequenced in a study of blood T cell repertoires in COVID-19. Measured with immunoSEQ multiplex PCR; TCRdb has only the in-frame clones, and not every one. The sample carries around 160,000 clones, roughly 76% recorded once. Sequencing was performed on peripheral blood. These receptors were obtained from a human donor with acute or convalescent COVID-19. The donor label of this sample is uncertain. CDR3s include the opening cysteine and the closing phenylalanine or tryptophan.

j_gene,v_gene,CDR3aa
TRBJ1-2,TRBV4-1,CASSQETGANYGYTF
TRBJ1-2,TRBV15,CATTPDRLNYGYTF
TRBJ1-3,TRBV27,CATSRGGTGNTIYF
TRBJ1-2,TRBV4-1,CASSQDTGDNYGYTF
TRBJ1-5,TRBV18,CASSPPLWTGDQPQHF
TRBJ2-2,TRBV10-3,CAITQGGQANTGELFF
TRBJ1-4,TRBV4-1,CASSQETTGGVEKLFF
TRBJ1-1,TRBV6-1,CASSEDLGENTEAFF
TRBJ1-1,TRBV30,CAWSRDSNTEAFF
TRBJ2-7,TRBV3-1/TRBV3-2,CASSQVKTYYEQYF
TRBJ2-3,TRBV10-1,CASSVDYAWTDTQYF
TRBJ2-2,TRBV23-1,CASPKGDGELFF
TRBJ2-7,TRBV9,CASSVGTRDYEQYF
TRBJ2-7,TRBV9,CASSVAGTPPGHYEQYF
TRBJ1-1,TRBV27,CASSLEGLNTEAFF
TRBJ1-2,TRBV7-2,CASSFTGLDYGYTF
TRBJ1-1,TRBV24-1,CATRRGPGNTEAFF
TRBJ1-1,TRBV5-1,CASRQIYTGETEAFF
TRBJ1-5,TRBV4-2,CASSQDWGRDTQPQHF
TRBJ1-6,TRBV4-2,CASSQWIGNSPLHF
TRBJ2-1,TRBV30,CACNLGQGLSNEQFF
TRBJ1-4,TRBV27,CASSRGQGATNEKLFF
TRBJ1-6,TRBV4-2,CASRLPDRDPYSPLHF
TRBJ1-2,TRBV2,CASNGLNGGYTF
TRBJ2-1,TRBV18,CASSPGSLAHEQFF
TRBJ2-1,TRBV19,CASSLGGLPPNEQFF
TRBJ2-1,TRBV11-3,CASSLAQYNEQFF
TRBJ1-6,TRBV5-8,CASSASPGQGLKFHNSPLHF
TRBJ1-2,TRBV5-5,CASSLDRAAVGYTF
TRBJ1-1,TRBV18,CASSSGTIEAFF
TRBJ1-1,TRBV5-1,CASSLVQGGTEAFF
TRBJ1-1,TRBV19,CASSVDGQRINTEAFF
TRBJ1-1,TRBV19,CASSSLTHRMNTEAFF
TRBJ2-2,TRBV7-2,CASSHRQGRGGELFF
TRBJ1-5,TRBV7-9,CASSSQGAGGQPQHF
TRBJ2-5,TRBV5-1,CASSALGALGETQYF
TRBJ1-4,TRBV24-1,CATSDHRTGGGENEKLFF
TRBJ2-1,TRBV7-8,CASSFSPPSVF
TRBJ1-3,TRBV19,CASSPTLDRDGNTIYF
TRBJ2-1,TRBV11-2,CASSPLSEQFF
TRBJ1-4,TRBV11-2,CASSSEGSNEKLFF
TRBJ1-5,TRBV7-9,CASSAQGSQPQHF
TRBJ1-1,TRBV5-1,CASSLAAGVNTEAFF
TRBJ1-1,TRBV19,CASSIFFQGKGTEAFF
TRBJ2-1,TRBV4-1,CASSQWGTGGLYNEQFF
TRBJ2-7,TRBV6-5,CASSRPGQGVNEQYF
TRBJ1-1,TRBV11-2,CASSSSPGTAEAFF
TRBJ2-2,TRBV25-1,CASSEWEGSSNTGELFF
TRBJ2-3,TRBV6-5,CASKAGVATDTQYF
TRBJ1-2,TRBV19,CASTPGNPYGYTF
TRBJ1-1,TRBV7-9,CASSSLGGNTEAFF
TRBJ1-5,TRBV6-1,CASSEGDIPSNQPQHF
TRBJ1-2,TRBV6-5,CASSPRQGSNYGYTF
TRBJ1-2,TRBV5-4,CASSRLSGHYGYTF
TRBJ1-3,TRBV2,CASSEARQGNTIYF